What follows are 27 T cell receptor beta chains derived from one specimen sequenced in a study of blood T cell repertoires in COVID-19. This table comes from immunoSEQ multiplex PCR, and its TCRdb copy is limited to in-frame clones, with some not included. The sample holds about 67,000 clones, about nine tenths seen once. Source material: peripheral blood. All receptors come from a man aged 45-65 years with active COVID-19.

The CDR3 sequence is CASSYTGSYEQYF. DNA of the CDR3: TGCGCCAGCAGTTACACAGGGTCCTACGAGCAGTACTTC. The chain combines TRBV5-1 with TRBJ2-7; tentative D call: TRBD1 (6 bases). Germline CDR1 SGHRS, CDR2 YFSETQ. The V end was cut by 5 bases, the J end by 1 base, with 10 bases between. The CDR3 is 13 residues long.

The chain has TRBV5-6 and TRBJ1-1, with D possibly being TRBD1 (6 bases). Per germline, CDR1 SGHDT and CDR2 YYEEEE. The CDR3 spans 13 residues. The V and J ends lost 1 base and 5 bases respectively, with 9 bases between them. The CDR3 protein is CASSLTGRTEAFF. As DNA, the CDR3 is TGTGCCAGCAGCTTGACAGGGCGAACTGAAGCTTTCTTT.

The chain employs TRBV7-9 and TRBJ2-5, with D possibly matching TRBD2 (5 bases). CDR1 SEHNR and CDR2 FQNEAQ come from the germline V gene (reference sequence). V was cut by 4 bases and J by 5 bases, with 11 bases left in between. The CDR3 runs 13 residues. The CDR3 region is CASSSRGPETQYF. The DNA for the CDR3 is TGTGCCAGCAGCTCGAGAGGGCCGGAGACCCAGTACTTC.

This chain connects TRBV28 to TRBJ2-1, with D possibly matching TRBD2 (5 bases). Looked up from germline, CDR1 is MDHEN and CDR2 is SYDVKM. This CDR3 is built from 11 residues. V gave up 5 bases and J gave up 12 bases, with 11 bases separating them. The CDR3 here is CASSDTRGQFF. The DNA of the CDR3 is TGTGCCAGCAGTGATACCCGGGGGCAGTTCTTC.

The CDR3 protein is CSAPDEGVASTDTQYF. CDR3 in DNA: TGCAGCGCCCCGGATGAGGGAGTCGCTTCCACAGATACGCAGTATTTT. The rearrangement links TRBV29-1 to TRBJ2-3; a weak D match, TRBD2 (5 bases). V lost 7 bases and J lost 2, with 22 bases in between. The CDR3 is made up of 16 amino acids. Germline CDR1 and CDR2: SQVTM and ANQGSEA.

This clone was recorded once. The rearrangement links TRBV30 to TRBJ2-5; the D is unclear. Germline CDR1 reads GTSNPN; CDR2 reads SVGIG (reference sequence). V was trimmed by 2 bases and J by 5 bases, leaving 15 bases between them. This CDR3 is 14 amino acids long. The CDR3 region has the DNA TGTGCCTGGAGTAGTACCCTCAAGAGGGAGACCCAGTACTTC. It specifies CAWSSTLKRETQYF. The full variable domain, with the rest looked up from reference TRBV30 and TRBJ2-5, is SQTIHQWPATLVQPVGSPLSLECTVEGTSNPNLYWYRQAAGRGLQLLFYSVGIGQISSEVPQNLSASRPQDRQFILSSKKLLLSDSGFYLCAWSSTLKRETQYFGPGTRLLVL.

The J gene is TRBJ1-1, the V gene TRBV10-1, with 10 bases that match TRBD1. CDR3 length: 19 amino acids. Germline trimming cut 5 bases from V and 3 bases from J; bases unmatched to any gene: 18. Germline-derived CDR1 and CDR2 are WNHNN and SYGVQD (reference sequence). DNA of the CDR3: TGCGCCAGCAGTACGGGACAGGGGTTCTTGTTTAGGTCGGACACTGAAGCTTTCTTT. Amino acid sequence: CASSTGQGFLFRSDTEAFF.

This clone was counted between two and nine times. The J gene is TRBJ1-4, the V gene TRBV28; D uncertain. The CDR3 runs 13 residues. Germline V gives CDR1 MDHEN, CDR2 SYDVKM. The V end lost 6 bases, the J end lost 7 bases, and 12 bases lay between the germline ends. The CDR3, as DNA: TGTGCCAGCAGCCTTCCTTACGGTGAAAAACTGTTTTTT. Amino acid sequence: CASSLPYGEKLFF. Variable domain in full (rest from reference TRBV28 and TRBJ1-4): DVKVTQSSRYLVKRTGEKVFLECVQDMDHENMFWYRQDPGLGLRLIYFSYDVKMKEKGDIPEGYSVSREKKERFSLILESASTNQTSMYLCASSLPYGEKLFFGSGTQLSVL.

The CDR3 DNA sequence: TGTGCCAGCAGTTGGACAGGAATCGGAAACACCATATATTTT. Protein product: CASSWTGIGNTIYF. This chain joins TRBV6-5 and TRBJ1-3; 7 bases are shared with TRBD1. The germline gives CDR1 MNHEY, CDR2 SVGAGI. J lost 4 bases, V lost 4 bases, and 4 bases had no gene match. The CDR3 runs to 14 residues.

This clone was counted a single time. The V gene is TRBV7-3, the J gene TRBJ2-1; 10 bases map to TRBD1. The CDR3 runs to 16 residues. V lost 5 bases, J lost 5 bases, and 9 bases stayed unmatched. Per the germline V gene, CDR1 is SGHTA and CDR2 is FQGTGA. CDR3 loop: CASSLQGQGKNNEQFF. In nucleotides, the CDR3 is TGTGCCAGCAGCCTCCAGGGACAGGGGAAAAACAATGAGCAGTTCTTC.

The gene calls are TRBV19 and TRBJ1-5; a weak D match, TRBD1 (5 bases). Trimming removed 7 bases from V and 6 bases from J, with 13 bases in between. This CDR3 spans 13 amino acids. Germline V gene lookup returns CDR1 LNHDA and CDR2 SQIVND (reference sequence). The CDR3 is CASTRQGGQPQHF. CDR3 coding DNA: TGTGCCAGTACCAGGCAGGGAGGTCAGCCCCAGCATTTT. Full variable domain (rest looked up from reference TRBV19 and TRBJ1-5): DGGITQSPKYLFRKEGQNVTLSCEQNLNHDAMYWYRQDPGQGLRLIYYSQIVNDFQKGDIAEGYSVSREKKESFPLTVTSAQKNPTAFYLCASTRQGGQPQHFGDGTRLSIL.

The gene calls are TRBV28 and TRBJ1-1, with TRBD1 identical over 7 bases. CDR3 size: 14 residues. V dropped 5 bases and J dropped 3; count of bases not matched to a gene: 6. Germline V gene lookup returns CDR1 MDHEN and CDR2 SYDVKM. The chain's CDR3 is CASSRRQGDTEAFF. The CDR3 DNA reads TGTGCCAGCAGTCGTAGACAGGGTGACACTGAAGCTTTCTTT.

The chain couples TRBV28 to TRBJ2-7; TRBD1 agrees at 9 bases. The CDR3 consists of 14 residues. In germline, CDR1 is MDHEN, CDR2 SYDVKM. The J segment lost 6 bases and the V segment lost 2 bases, leaving 5 bases of the junction unmatched. The CDR3 here is CASSLVDRGGEQYF. CDR3 DNA sequence: TGTGCCAGCAGTTTAGTGGACAGGGGAGGCGAGCAGTACTTC.

CDR3 in amino acids: CSASRDTFSAFF. The CDR3 coding sequence is TGCAGTGCTAGTAGGGACACCTTTTCGGCTTTCTTT. This chain links TRBV20-1 with TRBJ1-1; possible D gene TRBD1, 6 bases. The CDR3 is 12 residues long. V was shortened by 3 bases and J by 11 bases, with 16 bases between the two germline ends. CDR1 and CDR2 from the germline V gene are DFQATT and SNEGSKA (reference sequence).

The V and J genes are TRBV28 and TRBJ2-3; 11 nucleotides align to TRBD2. CDR1 and CDR2 from the germline V gene are MDHEN and SYDVKM. With 5 bases clipped from V and 4 bases from J, the junction kept 8 bases outside the gene matches. CDR3 size: 16 residues. The CDR3 loop reads CASSPHSGGASDTQYF. The CDR3 nucleotides are TGTGCCAGCAGTCCGCATAGCGGGGGGGCCTCAGATACGCAGTATTTT.

This chain links TRBV3-1 (or the pseudogene TRBV3-2) with TRBJ2-7; the D gene is possibly TRBD2 (5 bases). There are 18 residues in the CDR3. Germline V gene sequence: CDR1 LGHDT, CDR2 YNNKEL (reference sequence). V was trimmed by 1 base and J by 2 bases, leaving 21 bases between them. CDR3 residues: CASSQAYRVPSWTYEQYF. The CDR3 nucleotides are TGTGCCAGCAGCCAAGCCTATCGGGTTCCTAGCTGGACCTACGAGCAGTACTTC.

The chain recombines TRBV7-3 with TRBJ2-1; 10 nucleotides match TRBD2. Germline V CDR1 and CDR2: SGHTA, FQGTGA. The CDR3 is made up of 16 amino acids. V dropped 4 bases and J dropped 8; count of bases not matched to a gene: 11. The CDR3 reads CASSSLLSGGAHEQFF. CDR3 coding DNA: TGTGCCAGCAGCTCCCTGCTGAGCGGGGGGGCGCATGAGCAGTTCTTC.

The chain couples TRBV5-8 to TRBJ2-1; D might be TRBD2 (6 bases). CDR1 SGHTS and CDR2 YDEGEE come from the germline V gene. The CDR3 totals 15 residues. V gave up 3 bases and J gave up 9 bases, with 19 bases separating them. The CDR3 DNA reads as TGTGCCAGCAGCTATTGGGACGGACGGAGGGTTGAGCAGTTCTTC. This translates into CASSYWDGRRVEQFF.

This chain connects TRBV28 to TRBJ1-5, with 8 bases fitting TRBD1. This CDR3 spans 16 amino acids. Germline CDR1 is MDHEN and CDR2 is SYDVKM. J lost 1 base, V lost 3 bases, and 5 bases had no gene match. CDR3 coding DNA: TGTGCCAGCAGTTTCCGGACAGGGAGCAGCAATCAGCCCCAGCATTTT. Its translation: CASSFRTGSSNQPQHF.

This clone has a handful of counts. V gene TRBV5-5 combines with J gene TRBJ2-2; 10 bases align to TRBD1. With 2 bases clipped from V and 5 bases from J, the junction kept 6 bases outside the gene matches. The germline V gene has CDR1 SGHKS and CDR2 YYEKEE (reference sequence). This CDR3 region has 16 residues. CDR3 coding DNA: TGTGCCAGCAGCTTCCGACAGGGGGCAGTTACCGGGGAGCTGTTTTTT. The encoded protein is CASSFRQGAVTGELFF.

The chain links TRBV12-3 or TRBV12-4 to TRBJ1-5; D gene unclear. The CDR3 runs 11 residues. Trimming took 2 bases from V and 10 from J, leaving 6 bases between them. The CDR3 bases are TGTGCCAGCAGTTTACTAGGTCCCCAGCATTTT. Translating it yields CASSLLGPQHF.

The chain has TRBV27 and TRBJ2-1, with D tentatively TRBD1 (7 bases). The CDR3 spans 17 residues. Germline values: CDR1 MNHEY, CDR2 SMNVEV (reference sequence). Trimming took off 5 bases at V and 0 bases at J, with 17 bases between the two ends. CDR3 amino acids: CASSDPDRRVSYNEQFF. Written as DNA, the CDR3 is TGTGCCAGCAGTGACCCGGACAGGAGGGTCTCCTACAATGAGCAGTTCTTC.

This clone was counted a few times. V and J are TRBV2 and TRBJ1-1, with D maybe TRBD1 (6 bases). V dropped 6 bases and J dropped 3 bases, with 14 bases sitting between them. CDR1 and CDR2 from the germline V gene are SNHLY and FYNNEI. This CDR3 is built from 14 residues. The CDR3 DNA is TGTGCCAGCAGCTTCCAGGGGCGGGACACTGAAGCTTTCTTT. Its protein product is CASSFQGRDTEAFF.

DNA for the CDR3: TGTGCCAGCAGCTCAGGACAACCCGGGAACACTGAAGCTTTCTTT. This codes for CASSSGQPGNTEAFF. The chain is built from TRBV7-2 and TRBJ1-1, with D possibly matching TRBD1 (5 bases). Germline values: CDR1 SGHTA, CDR2 FQGNSA. The CDR3 spans 15 residues. The V end was cut by 4 bases, the J end by 1 base, with 13 bases between.

The chain links TRBV18 to TRBJ2-7; 7 bases line up with TRBD1. This CDR3 is built from 14 residues. Trimming cost V 6 bases and J 2 bases; bases outside gene matches: 7. Germline CDR1 KGHSH, CDR2 LQKENI. The CDR3, as DNA: TGTGCCAGCTCCCTTCGACAGGGCCCCTACGAGCAGTACTTC. Protein product: CASSLRQGPYEQYF.

This chain connects TRBV5-4 to TRBJ1-1; TRBD1 agrees at 7 bases. The CDR3 sequence is 14 residues long. The germline CDR1 and CDR2 sequences are SGHNT and YYREEE (reference sequence). The ends lost 2 bases at V and 5 bases at J; junction bases unmatched: 6. The DNA for the CDR3 is TGTGCCAGCAGCTTTACAGGGGTGGGGACTGAAGCTTTCTTT. Its translation: CASSFTGVGTEAFF.

For the CDR3, the DNA is TGTGCCAGCAGCCGCGGGGCAGATTTTGGTGATACGCAGTATTTT. Its translation: CASSRGADFGDTQYF. This chain joins TRBV5-8 and TRBJ2-3; D is possibly TRBD2 (6 bases). V dropped 4 bases and J dropped 6 bases, with 18 bases sitting between them. The CDR3 totals 15 residues. Germline CDR1 is SGHTS and CDR2 is YDEGEE.